The sequence of this TCR beta chain was determined in a study of brain T cells in children with intractable seizures. Germline values: CDR1 GTSNPN, CDR2 SVGIG (reference sequence). V gave up 5 bases and J gave up 2 bases; unmatched junction bases: 8. This CDR3 comprises 15 residues. Assay: immunoSEQ multiplex PCR; the TCRdb copy retains only in-frame clones and omits some. The sample lists 65,000 to 85,000 clones, roughly 91% occurring once. This clonotype originated in a boy younger than two with tuberous sclerosis and intractable seizures. Sample: peripheral blood, taken at surgery. This chain connects TRBV30 to TRBJ2-3, with TRBD2 matching over 9 bases. In nucleotides, the CDR3 is TGTGCCTGGGGTAGGACTAGCGCGTACACAGATACGCAGTATTTT. As protein: CAWGRTSAYTDTQYF.